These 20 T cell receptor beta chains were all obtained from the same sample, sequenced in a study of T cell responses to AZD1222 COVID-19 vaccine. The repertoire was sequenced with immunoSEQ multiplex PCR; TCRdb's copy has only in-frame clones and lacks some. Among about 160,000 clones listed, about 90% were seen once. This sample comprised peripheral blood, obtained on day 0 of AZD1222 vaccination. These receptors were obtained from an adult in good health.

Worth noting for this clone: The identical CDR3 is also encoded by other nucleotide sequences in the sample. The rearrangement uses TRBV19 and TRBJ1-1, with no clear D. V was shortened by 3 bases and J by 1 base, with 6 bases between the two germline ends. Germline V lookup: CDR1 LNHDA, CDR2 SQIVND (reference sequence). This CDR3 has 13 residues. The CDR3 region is CASSIQGNTEAFF. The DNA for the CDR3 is TGTGCCAGTAGTATTCAAGGGAACACTGAAGCTTTCTTT.

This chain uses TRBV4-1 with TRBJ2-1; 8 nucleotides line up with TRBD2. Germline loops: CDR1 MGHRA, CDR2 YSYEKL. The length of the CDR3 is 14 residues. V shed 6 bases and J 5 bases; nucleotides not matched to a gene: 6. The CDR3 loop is CASSRTAGDNEQFF. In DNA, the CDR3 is TGCGCCAGCAGTCGAACAGCGGGGGACAATGAGCAGTTCTTC.

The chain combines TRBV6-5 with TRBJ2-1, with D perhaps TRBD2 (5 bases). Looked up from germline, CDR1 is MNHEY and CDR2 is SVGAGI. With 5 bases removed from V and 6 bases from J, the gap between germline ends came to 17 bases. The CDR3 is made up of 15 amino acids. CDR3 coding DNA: TGTGCCAGCAGTCGACTCGAGGGAGTGCTCAATGAGCAGTTCTTC. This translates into CASSRLEGVLNEQFF.

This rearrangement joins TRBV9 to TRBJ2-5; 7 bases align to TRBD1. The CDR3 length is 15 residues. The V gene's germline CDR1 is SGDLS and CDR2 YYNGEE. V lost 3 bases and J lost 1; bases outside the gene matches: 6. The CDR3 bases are TGTGCCAGCAGCGGGGGGACAGTGGGCCAAGAGACCCAGTACTTC. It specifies CASSGGTVGQETQYF.

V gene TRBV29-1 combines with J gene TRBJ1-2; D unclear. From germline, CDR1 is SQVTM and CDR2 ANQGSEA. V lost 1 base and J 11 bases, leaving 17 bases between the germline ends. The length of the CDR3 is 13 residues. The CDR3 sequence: CSVEVLLDALYTF. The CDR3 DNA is TGCAGCGTTGAAGTTCTTTTGGACGCATTATACACCTTC.

CDR3 region: CASSLGQTNQPQHF. In DNA, the CDR3 is TGTGCCAGCAGCTTGGGGCAGACCAATCAGCCCCAGCATTTT. This sequence joins TRBV5-6 and TRBJ1-5, with unresolved D. Germline V gives CDR1 SGHDT, CDR2 YYEEEE. The CDR3 runs to 14 residues. Trimming took 0 bases from V and 3 from J, leaving 7 bases between them.

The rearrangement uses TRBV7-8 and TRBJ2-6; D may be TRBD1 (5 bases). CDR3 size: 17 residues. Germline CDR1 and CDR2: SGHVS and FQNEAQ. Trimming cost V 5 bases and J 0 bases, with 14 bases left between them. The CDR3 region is CASSRLRQSSGANVLTF. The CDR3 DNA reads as TGTGCCAGCAGCCGTCTGAGACAGAGCTCTGGGGCCAACGTCCTGACTTTC.

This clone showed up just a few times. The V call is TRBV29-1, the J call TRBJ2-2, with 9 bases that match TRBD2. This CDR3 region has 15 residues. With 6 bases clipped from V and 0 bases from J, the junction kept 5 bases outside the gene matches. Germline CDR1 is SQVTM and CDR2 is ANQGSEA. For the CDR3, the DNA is TGCAGCGTATTAGCGGGAGCCGCGAACACCGGGGAGCTGTTTTTT. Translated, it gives CSVLAGAANTGELFF.

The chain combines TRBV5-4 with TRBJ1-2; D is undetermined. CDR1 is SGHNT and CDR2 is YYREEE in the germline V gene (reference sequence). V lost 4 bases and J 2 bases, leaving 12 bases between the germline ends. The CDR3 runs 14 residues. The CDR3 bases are TGTGCCAGCAGCGAGGAAGGACGGAACTATGGCTACACCTTC. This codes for CASSEEGRNYGYTF. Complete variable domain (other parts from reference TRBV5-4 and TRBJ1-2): ETGVTQSPTHLIKTRGQQVTLRCSSQSGHNTVSWYQQALGQGPQFIFQYYREEENGRGNFPPRFSGLQFPNYSSELNVNALELDDSALYLCASSEEGRNYGYTFGSGTRLTVV.

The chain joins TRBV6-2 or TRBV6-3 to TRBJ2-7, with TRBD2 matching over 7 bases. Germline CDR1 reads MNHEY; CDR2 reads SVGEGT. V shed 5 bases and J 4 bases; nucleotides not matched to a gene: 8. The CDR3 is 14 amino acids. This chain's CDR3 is CASSPLAGGYEQYF. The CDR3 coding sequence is TGTGCCAGCAGTCCCCTGGCCGGGGGGTACGAGCAGTACTTC.

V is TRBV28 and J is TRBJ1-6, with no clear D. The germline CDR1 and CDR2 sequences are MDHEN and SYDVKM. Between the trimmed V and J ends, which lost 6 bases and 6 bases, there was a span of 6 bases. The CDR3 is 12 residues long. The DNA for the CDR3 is TGTGCCAGCAGGAGCGCTAATTCACCCCTCCACTTT. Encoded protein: CASRSANSPLHF.

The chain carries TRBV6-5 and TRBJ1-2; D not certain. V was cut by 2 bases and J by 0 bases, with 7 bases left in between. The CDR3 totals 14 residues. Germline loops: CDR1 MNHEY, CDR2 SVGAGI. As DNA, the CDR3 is TGTGCCAGCAGTTACCGACGCACTAACTATGGCTACACCTTC. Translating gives CASSYRRTNYGYTF.

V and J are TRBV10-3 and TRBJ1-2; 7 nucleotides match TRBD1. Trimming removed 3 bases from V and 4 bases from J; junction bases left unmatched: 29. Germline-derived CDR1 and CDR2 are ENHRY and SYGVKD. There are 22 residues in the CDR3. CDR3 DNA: TGTGCCATCAGTGAATTGAGGTTAGGGGGCCCACTGGCGGCGGCTGGCGGCTATGGCTACACCTTC. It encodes CAISELRLGGPLAAAGGYGYTF.

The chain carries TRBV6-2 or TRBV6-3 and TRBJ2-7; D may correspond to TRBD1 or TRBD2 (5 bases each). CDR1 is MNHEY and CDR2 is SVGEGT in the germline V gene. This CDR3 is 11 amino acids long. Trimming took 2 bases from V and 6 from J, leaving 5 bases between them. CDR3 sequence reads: CASSYGGEQYF. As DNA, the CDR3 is TGTGCCAGCAGTTACGGGGGCGAGCAGTACTTC.

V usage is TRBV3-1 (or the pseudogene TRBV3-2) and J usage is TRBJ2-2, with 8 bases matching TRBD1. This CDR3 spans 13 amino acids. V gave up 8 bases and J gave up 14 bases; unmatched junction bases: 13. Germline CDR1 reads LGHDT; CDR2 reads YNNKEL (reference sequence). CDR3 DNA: TGTGCCAGCCGCTTCATCGCGACAGGGGTCCTGTTTTTT. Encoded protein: CASRFIATGVLFF.

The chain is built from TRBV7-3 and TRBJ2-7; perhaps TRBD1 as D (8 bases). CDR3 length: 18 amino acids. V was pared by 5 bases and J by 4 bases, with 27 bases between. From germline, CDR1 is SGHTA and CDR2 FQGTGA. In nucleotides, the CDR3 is TGTGCCAGCAGCCTCAGGACAGGGAGGGGGAGCCAGCTATACGAGCAGTACTTC. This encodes CASSLRTGRGSQLYEQYF.

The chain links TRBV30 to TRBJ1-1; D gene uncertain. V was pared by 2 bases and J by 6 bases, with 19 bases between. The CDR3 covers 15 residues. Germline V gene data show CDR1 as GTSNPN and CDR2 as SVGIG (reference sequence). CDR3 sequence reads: CAWSPFGSRTPEAFF. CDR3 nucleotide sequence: TGTGCCTGGAGTCCTTTCGGCAGCAGAACGCCTGAAGCTTTCTTT.

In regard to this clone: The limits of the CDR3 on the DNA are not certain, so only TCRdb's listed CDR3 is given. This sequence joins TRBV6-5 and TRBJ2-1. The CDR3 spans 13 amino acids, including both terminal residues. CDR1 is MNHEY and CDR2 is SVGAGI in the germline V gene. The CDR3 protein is CASSTSDVNEQFF.

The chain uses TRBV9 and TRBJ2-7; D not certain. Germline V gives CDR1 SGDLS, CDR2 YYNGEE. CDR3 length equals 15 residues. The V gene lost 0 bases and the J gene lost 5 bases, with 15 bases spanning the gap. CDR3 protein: CASSVGPRPHHEQYF. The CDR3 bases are TGTGCCAGCAGCGTAGGGCCAAGACCCCATCACGAGCAGTACTTC.

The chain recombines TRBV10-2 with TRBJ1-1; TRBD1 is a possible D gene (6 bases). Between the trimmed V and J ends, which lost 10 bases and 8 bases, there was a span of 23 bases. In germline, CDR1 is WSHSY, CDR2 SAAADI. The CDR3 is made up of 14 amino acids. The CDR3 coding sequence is TGCGCCACACGCGAGGAGACAGGACAGCAAGAAGCTTTCTTT. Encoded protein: CATREETGQQEAFF.